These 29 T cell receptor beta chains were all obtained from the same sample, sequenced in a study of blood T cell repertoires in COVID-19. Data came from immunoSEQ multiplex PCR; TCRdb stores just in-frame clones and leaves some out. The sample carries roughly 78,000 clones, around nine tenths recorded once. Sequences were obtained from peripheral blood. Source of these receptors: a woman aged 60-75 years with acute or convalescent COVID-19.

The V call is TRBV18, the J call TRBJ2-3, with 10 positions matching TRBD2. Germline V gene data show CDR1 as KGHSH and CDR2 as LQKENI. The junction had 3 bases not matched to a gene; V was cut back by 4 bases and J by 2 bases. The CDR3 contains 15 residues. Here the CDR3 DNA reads TGTGCCAGCTCACAAGGACTAGCGGACACAGATACGCAGTATTTT. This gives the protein CASSQGLADTDTQYF.

The CDR3 DNA is TGTGCCAGCAGCTTGGCCACCCTAGTTATTCACGAGCAGTACTTC. It specifies CASSLATLVIHEQYF. This chain links TRBV5-6 with TRBJ2-7; unclear D gene. Between the trimmed V and J ends, which lost 0 bases and 5 bases, there was a span of 15 bases. The CDR3 contains 15 residues. Germline values: CDR1 SGHDT, CDR2 YYEEEE.

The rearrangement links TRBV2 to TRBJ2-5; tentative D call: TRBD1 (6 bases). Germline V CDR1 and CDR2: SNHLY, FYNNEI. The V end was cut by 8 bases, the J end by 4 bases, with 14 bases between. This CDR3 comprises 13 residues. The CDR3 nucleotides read TGTGCCAGCGAAAGGGACATTAGAGAGACCCAGTACTTC. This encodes CASERDIRETQYF. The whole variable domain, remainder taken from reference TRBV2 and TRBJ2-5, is EPEVTQTPSHQVTQMGQEVILRCVPISNHLYFYWYRQILGQKVEFLVSFYNNEISEKSEIFDDQFSVERPDGSNFTLKIRSTKLEDSAMYFCASERDIRETQYFGPGTRLLVL.

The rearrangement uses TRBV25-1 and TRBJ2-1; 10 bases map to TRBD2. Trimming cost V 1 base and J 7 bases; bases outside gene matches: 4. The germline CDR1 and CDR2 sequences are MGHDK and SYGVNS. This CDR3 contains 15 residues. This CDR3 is CASSEWLAGDNEQFF. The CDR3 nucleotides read TGTGCCAGCAGTGAATGGCTAGCGGGGGATAATGAGCAGTTCTTC.

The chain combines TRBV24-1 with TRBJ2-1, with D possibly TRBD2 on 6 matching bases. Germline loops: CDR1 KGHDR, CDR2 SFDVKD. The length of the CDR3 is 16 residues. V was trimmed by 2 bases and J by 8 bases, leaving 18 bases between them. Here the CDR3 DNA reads TGTGCCACCAGTGATTCGGGATCTGGGGGGTTCGATGAGCAGTTCTTC. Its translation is CATSDSGSGGFDEQFF.

DNA for the CDR3: TGTGCCAGCAGCTTAGTACAGGGGGCTTGGAGTCGGTACCAAGAGACCCAGTACTTC. Translated: CASSLVQGAWSRYQETQYF. The gene calls are TRBV7-9 and TRBJ2-5; 9 bases line up with TRBD1. Per the germline V gene, CDR1 is SEHNR and CDR2 is FQNEAQ (reference sequence). Unmatched junction bases numbered 12, after V lost 1 base and J lost 0 bases. This CDR3 is 19 amino acids long.

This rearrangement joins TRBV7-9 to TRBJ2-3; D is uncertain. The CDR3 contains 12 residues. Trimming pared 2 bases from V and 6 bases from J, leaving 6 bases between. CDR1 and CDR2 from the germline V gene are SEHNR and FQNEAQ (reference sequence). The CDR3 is CASSLNADTQYF. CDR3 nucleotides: TGTGCCAGCAGCTTAAATGCGGATACGCAGTATTTT.

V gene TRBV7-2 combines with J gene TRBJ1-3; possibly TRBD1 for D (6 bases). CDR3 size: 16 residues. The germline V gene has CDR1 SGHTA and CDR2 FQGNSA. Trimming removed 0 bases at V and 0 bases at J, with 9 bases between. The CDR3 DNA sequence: TGTGCCAGCAGCTTAGCGGGGGCTTTCTCTGGAAACACCATATATTTT. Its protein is CASSLAGAFSGNTIYF. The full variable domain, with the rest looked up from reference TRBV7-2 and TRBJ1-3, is GAGVSQSPSNKVTEKGKDVELRCDPISGHTALYWYRQSLGQGLEFLIYFQGNSAPDKSGLPSDRFSAERTGGSVSTLTIQRTQQEDSAVYLCASSLAGAFSGNTIYFGEGSWLTVV.

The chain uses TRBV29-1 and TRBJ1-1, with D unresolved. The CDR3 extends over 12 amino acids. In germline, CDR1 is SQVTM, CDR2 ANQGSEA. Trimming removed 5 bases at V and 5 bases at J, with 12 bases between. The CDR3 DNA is TGCAGCGTTCGCGATCCGGGGACTGAAGCTTTCTTT. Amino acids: CSVRDPGTEAFF.

The CDR3 region is CSVRSGTGGGETQYF. In nucleotides, the CDR3 is TGCAGCGTTCGAAGCGGGACAGGGGGTGGGGAGACCCAGTACTTC. V usage is TRBV29-1 and J usage is TRBJ2-5, with 11 nucleotides matching TRBD1. The CDR3 consists of 15 residues. V trimming: 5 bases; J trimming: 5 bases; junction bases outside the gene matches: 10. Per germline, CDR1 SQVTM and CDR2 ANQGSEA.

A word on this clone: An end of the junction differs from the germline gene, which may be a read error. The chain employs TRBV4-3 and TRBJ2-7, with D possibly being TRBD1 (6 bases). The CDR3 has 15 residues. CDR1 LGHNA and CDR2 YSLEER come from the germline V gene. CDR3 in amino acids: CASNQMYGQTYEQYF. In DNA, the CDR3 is TGCGCCAGCAACCAAATGTATGGACAGACCTACGAGCAGTACTTC.

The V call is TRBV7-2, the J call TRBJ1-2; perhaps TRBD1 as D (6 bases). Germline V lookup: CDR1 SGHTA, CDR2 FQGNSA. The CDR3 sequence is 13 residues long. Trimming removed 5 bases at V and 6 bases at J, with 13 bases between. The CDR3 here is CASSGGQLDGYTF. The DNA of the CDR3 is TGTGCCAGCAGCGGTGGACAGTTAGATGGCTACACCTTC.

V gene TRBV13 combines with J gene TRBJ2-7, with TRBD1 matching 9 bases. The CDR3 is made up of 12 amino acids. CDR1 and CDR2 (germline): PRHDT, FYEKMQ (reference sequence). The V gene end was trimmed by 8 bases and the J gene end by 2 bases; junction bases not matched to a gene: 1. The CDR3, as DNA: TGTGCCAGCGGGACAGGGACCTACGAGCAGTACTTC. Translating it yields CASGTGTYEQYF.

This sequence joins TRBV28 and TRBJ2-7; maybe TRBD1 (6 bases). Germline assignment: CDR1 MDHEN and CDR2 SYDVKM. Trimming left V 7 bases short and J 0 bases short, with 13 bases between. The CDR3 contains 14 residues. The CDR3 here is CASKGQTDSYEQYF. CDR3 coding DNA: TGTGCCAGCAAAGGACAGACCGACTCCTACGAGCAGTACTTC.

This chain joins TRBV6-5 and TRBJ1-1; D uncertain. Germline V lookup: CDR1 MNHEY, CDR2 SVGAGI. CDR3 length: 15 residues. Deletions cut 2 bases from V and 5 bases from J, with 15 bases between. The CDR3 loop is CASSYRPYGETEAFF. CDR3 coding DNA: TGTGCCAGCAGTTACCGACCTTACGGGGAAACTGAAGCTTTCTTT.

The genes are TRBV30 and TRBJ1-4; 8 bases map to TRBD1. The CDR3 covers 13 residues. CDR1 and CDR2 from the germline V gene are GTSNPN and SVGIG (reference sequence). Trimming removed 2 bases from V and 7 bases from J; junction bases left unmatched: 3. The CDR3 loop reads CAWSIGTGEKLFF. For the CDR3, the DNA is TGTGCCTGGAGTATCGGGACAGGTGAAAAACTGTTTTTT. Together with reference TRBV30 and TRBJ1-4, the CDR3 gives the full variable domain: SQTIHQWPATLVQPVGSPLSLECTVEGTSNPNLYWYRQAAGRGLQLLFYSVGIGQISSEVPQNLSASRPQDRQFILSSKKLLLSDSGFYLCAWSIGTGEKLFFGSGTQLSVL.

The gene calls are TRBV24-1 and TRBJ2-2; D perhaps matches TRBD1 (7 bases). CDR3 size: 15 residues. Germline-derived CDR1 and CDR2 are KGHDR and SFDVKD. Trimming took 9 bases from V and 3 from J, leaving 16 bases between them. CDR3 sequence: CATGGTAPDTGELFF. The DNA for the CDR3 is TGTGCCACCGGGGGGACAGCCCCCGACACCGGGGAGCTGTTTTTT.

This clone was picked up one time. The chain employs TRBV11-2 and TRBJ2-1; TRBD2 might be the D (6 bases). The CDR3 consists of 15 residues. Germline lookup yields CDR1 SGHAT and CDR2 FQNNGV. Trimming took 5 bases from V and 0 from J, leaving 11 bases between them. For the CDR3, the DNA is TGTGCCAGCAGCCGCCGGGGGAGCTCCTACAATGAGCAGTTCTTC. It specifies CASSRRGSSYNEQFF.

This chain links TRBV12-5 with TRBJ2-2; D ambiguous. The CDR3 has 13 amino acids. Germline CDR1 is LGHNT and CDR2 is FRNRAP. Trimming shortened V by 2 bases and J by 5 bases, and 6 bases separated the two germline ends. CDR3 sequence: CASGLTQTGELFF. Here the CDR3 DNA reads TGTGCTAGTGGTTTGACTCAAACCGGGGAGCTGTTTTTT. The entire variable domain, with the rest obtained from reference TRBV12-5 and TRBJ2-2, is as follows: DARVTQTPRHKVTEMGQEVTMRCQPILGHNTVFWYRQTMMQGLELLAYFRNRAPLDDSGMPKDRFSAEMPDATLATLKIQPSEPRDSAVYFCASGLTQTGELFFGEGSRLTVL.

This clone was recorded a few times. CDR3 coding DNA: TGTGCCAGCAGCTTTACGCGGGCCGCCGGATACGAGCAGTACTTC. Translation gives CASSFTRAAGYEQYF. The chain links TRBV7-2 to TRBJ2-7; tentative D call: TRBD2 (5 bases). V lost 3 bases to trimming and J lost 4 bases, with 16 bases between them. CDR1 and CDR2 (germline): SGHTA, FQGNSA. The CDR3 extends over 15 amino acids.

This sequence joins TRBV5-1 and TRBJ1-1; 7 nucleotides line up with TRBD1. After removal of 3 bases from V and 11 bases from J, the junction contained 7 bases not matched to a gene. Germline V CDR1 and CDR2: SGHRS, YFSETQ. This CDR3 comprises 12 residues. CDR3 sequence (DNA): TGCGCCAGCAGCTCCAGACAGGGACTCGCTTTCTTT. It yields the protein CASSSRQGLAFF.

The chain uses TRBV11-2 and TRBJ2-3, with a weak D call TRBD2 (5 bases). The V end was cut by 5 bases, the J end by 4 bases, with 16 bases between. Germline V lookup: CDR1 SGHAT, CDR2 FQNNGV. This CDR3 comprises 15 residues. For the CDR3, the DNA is TGTGCCAGCAGCCGGAGTTTGGGAGCCCCAGATACGCAGTATTTT. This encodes CASSRSLGAPDTQYF.

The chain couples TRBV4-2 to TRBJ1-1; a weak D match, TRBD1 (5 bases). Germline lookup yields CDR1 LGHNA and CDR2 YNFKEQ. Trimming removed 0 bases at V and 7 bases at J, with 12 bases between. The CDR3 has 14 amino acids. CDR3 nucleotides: TGTGCCAGCAGCCAAGATAGGGCCGGGGGTGAAGCTTTCTTT. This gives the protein CASSQDRAGGEAFF.

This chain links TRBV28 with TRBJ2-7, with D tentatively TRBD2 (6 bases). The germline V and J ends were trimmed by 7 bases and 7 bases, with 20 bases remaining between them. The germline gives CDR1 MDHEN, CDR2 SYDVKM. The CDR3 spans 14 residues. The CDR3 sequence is CASMSAGLPREQYF. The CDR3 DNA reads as TGTGCCAGCATGTCCGCGGGACTTCCGCGGGAGCAGTACTTC.

CDR3 region: CASSQPGQPSEQYF. CDR3 sequence (DNA): TGTGCCAGCAGCCAACCGGGACAGCCCTCGGAGCAGTACTTC. The chain has TRBV7-2 and TRBJ2-7; TRBD1 matches 7 bases. V lost 5 bases, J lost 7 bases, and 11 bases stayed unmatched. The CDR3 spans 14 residues. Germline lookup yields CDR1 SGHTA and CDR2 FQGNSA. The full variable domain, its missing parts supplied by reference TRBV7-2 and TRBJ2-7, is GAGVSQSPSNKVTEKGKDVELRCDPISGHTALYWYRQSLGQGLEFLIYFQGNSAPDKSGLPSDRFSAERTGGSVSTLTIQRTQQEDSAVYLCASSQPGQPSEQYFGPGTRLTVT.

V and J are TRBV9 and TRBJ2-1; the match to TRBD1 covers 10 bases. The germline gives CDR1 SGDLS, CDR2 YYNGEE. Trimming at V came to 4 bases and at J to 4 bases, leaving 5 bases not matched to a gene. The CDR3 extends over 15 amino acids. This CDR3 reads CASSPRTGGYNEQFF. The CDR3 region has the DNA TGTGCCAGCAGCCCCCGGACAGGGGGATACAATGAGCAGTTCTTC.

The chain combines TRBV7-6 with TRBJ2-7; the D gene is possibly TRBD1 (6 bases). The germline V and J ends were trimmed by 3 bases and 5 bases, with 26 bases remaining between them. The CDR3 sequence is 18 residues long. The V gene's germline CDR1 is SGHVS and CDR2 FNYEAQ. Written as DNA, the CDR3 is TGTGCCAGCAGCTTCCGGTCTTTTGGGGGCAGCGCGGTGGACGAGCAGTACTTC. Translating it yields CASSFRSFGGSAVDEQYF.

CDR3 in amino acids: CASSQGGWGLGSNIQYF. In nucleotides, the CDR3 is TGTGCCAGCAGCCAAGGGGGCTGGGGACTCGGTTCAAACATTCAGTACTTC. This sequence joins TRBV3-1 (or the pseudogene TRBV3-2) and TRBJ2-4, with D maybe TRBD2 (6 bases). Trimming took 1 base from V and 6 from J, leaving 19 bases between them. The CDR3 is 17 residues long. CDR1 is LGHDT, CDR2 YNNKEL, per germline (reference sequence).

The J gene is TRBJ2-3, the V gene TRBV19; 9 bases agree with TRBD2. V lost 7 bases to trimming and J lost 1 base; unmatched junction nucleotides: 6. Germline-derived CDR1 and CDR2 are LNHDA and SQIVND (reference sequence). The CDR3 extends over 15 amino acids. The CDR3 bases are TGTGCCAGTACGCGATCTAGCGGGGGCACAGATACGCAGTATTTT. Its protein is CASTRSSGGTDTQYF.